This entry lists 11 T cell receptor beta chains sequenced from one sample in a study of shared clonotypes between healthy human individuals. Sequenced by immunoSEQ multiplex PCR; TCRdb stores in-frame clones only, minus some. This table holds approximately 2,000,000 clones, roughly 92% found once. Specimen: naive CD4+ T cells from PBMCs. Subset of the sample: CD45RA+ positively selected. The receptors here all came from a man aged 18-30 years in good health. Some clones in this sample may be carry-over from other donors' samples.

The CDR3 loop reads CSVDPPLTSGREADTQYF. CDR3 nucleotides: TGCAGCGTTGATCCCCCGTTGACAAGCGGGAGAGAGGCAGATACGCAGTATTTT. V and J are TRBV29-1 and TRBJ2-3; 8 bases match TRBD2. This CDR3 region has 18 residues. Trimming took 3 bases from V and 4 from J; bases not matched to a gene: 18. Germline V gene sequence: CDR1 SQVTM, CDR2 ANQGSEA.

This chain joins TRBV28 and TRBJ1-2; D gene uncertain. CDR3 length equals 14 residues. Trimming removed 6 bases from V and 8 bases from J, with 19 bases in between. Germline CDR1 MDHEN, CDR2 SYDVKM. The DNA of the CDR3 is TGTGCCAGCAGCGTACGGCTCCGGGCGGGAGGCTACACCTTC. Protein product: CASSVRLRAGGYTF.

In DNA, the CDR3 is TGTGCCAGCAGCTTAGGTCTGGCAGCTGAAGCTTTCTTT. Translated: CASSLGLAAEAFF. This chain uses TRBV7-9 with TRBJ1-1; D is unclear. V lost 1 base and J 6 bases, leaving 9 bases between the germline ends. Germline V gene sequence: CDR1 SEHNR, CDR2 FQNEAQ (reference sequence). The CDR3 runs to 13 residues.

Comment on this clone: This same CDR3 is encoded by further DNA sequences in the sample. The chain recombines TRBV18 with TRBJ2-3; 7 bases match TRBD2. Germline V gene sequence: CDR1 KGHSH, CDR2 LQKENI. The CDR3 is 14 amino acids. Unmatched junction bases numbered 0, after V lost 0 bases and J lost 3 bases. The CDR3 spells CASSPPGGTDTQYF. The DNA for the CDR3 is TGTGCCAGCTCACCACCGGGGGGGACAGATACGCAGTATTTT.

This sequence joins TRBV6-1 and TRBJ1-3; TRBD1 is a possible D gene (5 bases). Germline V lookup: CDR1 MNHNS, CDR2 SASEGT. Trimming removed 0 bases at V and 0 bases at J, with 12 bases between. This CDR3 spans 17 amino acids. DNA of the CDR3: TGTGCCAGCAGTGAAGCGCGGAGGGGCTACTCTGGAAACACCATATATTTT. Protein sequence: CASSEARRGYSGNTIYF.

This clone was found once. The gene calls are TRBV5-1 and TRBJ2-7, with a weak D call TRBD2 (7 bases). The CDR3 sequence is 15 residues long. Germline V gives CDR1 SGHRS, CDR2 YFSETQ. Deletions cut 4 bases from V and 4 bases from J, with 18 bases between. This chain's CDR3 is CASSSLTGGRYEQYF. CDR3 nucleotide sequence: TGCGCCAGCAGCAGTCTAACGGGGGGCCGGTACGAGCAGTACTTC.

V and J are TRBV7-9 and TRBJ2-7; 7 bases agree with TRBD1. This CDR3 has 14 amino acids. The J segment lost 3 bases and the V segment lost 5 bases, leaving 7 bases of the junction unmatched. Germline V gives CDR1 SEHNR, CDR2 FQNEAQ (reference sequence). The DNA of the CDR3 is TGTGCCAGCAGCCAACAGACAGGGCTCTACGAGCAGTACTTC. Its translation is CASSQQTGLYEQYF.

The chain links TRBV27 to TRBJ2-2; 12 bases are a match to TRBD2. This CDR3 has 17 amino acids. The germline V gene encodes CDR1 MNHEY and CDR2 SMNVEV (reference sequence). Germline trimming cut 4 bases from V and 7 bases from J; bases unmatched to any gene: 10. The CDR3 loop is CASSSSRLAGAVGELFF. The CDR3 nucleotides are TGTGCCAGCAGTTCTTCCCGACTAGCGGGAGCTGTCGGGGAGCTGTTTTTT.

The J gene is TRBJ2-2, the V gene TRBV9; D could derive from TRBD1 or TRBD2 (5 bases each). Germline-derived CDR1 and CDR2 are SGDLS and YYNGEE. There are 16 residues in the CDR3. Trimming removed 0 bases at V and 6 bases at J, with 15 bases between. The CDR3 DNA sequence: TGTGCCAGCAGCGTAGCTTTACGGGACCCCGCCGGGGAGCTGTTTTTT. Protein product: CASSVALRDPAGELFF.

The chain joins TRBV4-2 to TRBJ2-3; D remains ambiguous. The CDR3 extends over 16 amino acids. Germline CDR1 is LGHNA and CDR2 is YNFKEQ. V lost 1 base, J lost 0 bases, and 11 bases lay in between. The CDR3 spells CASSQGTLYSTDTQYF. CDR3 DNA: TGTGCCAGCAGCCAAGGTACCCTTTATAGCACAGATACGCAGTATTTT.

V gene TRBV15 combines with J gene TRBJ2-6; unclear D gene. The CDR3 is 12 residues long. CDR1 and CDR2 from the germline V gene are LNHNV and YYDKDF (reference sequence). V was pared by 0 bases and J by 9 bases, with 3 bases between. The CDR3 DNA reads TGTGCCACCAGCAGAGATAACAACGTCCTGACTTTC. Protein: CATSRDNNVLTF.